This T cell receptor beta chain was sequenced for a study of blood T cells in healthy people across ages. Study at large: About one barcoded beta molecule per two T cells was the capture yield of template switching.

The CDR3 covers 14 residues. Germline V gene sequence: CDR1 LGHNA, CDR2 YSLEER. Trimming removed 0 bases from V and 3 bases from J, with 9 bases in between. A second PCR, run for about 6 to 12 cycles, used a sample-barcoded 5' primer plus a J-beta primer mix. TCRdb passed the 5' RACE reads through MiXCR, listing each CDR3 protein once. The sample gives about 2 million distinct CDR3 sequences, roughly 52% of which show up once; over 2% is in the top ten. This clonotype appeared a few times. The antigen remains unidentified. The study recruited healthy Caucasian donors from Russia who were aged roughly 6 to 95. The study, taken as a whole, reports: Unknown donor CMV status possibly confounded expanded clonotype changes. Compared with aged donors, long-lived donors showed fewer expanded clones, suggesting selection.

Sequenced material: blood. This receptor was taken from a woman aged 40 to 50 in good health. The chain uses TRBV4-3 and TRBJ2-7; unclear D gene. The CDR3 region has the DNA TGCGCCAGCAGCCAAGATCTGGAAAACTACGAGCAGTACTTC. This encodes CASSQDLENYEQYF.